This T cell receptor beta chain appears in the sequencing data of a study of T cells in Graves' hyperthyroidism and ophthalmopathy. Study in general: Staff took peripheral blood when the initial diagnosis was made, before any treatment began.

It was RNA transcripts that yielded the amplified TCR beta CDR3 regions. In the first-round RT-PCR of the TCR CDR3, the HTBI primer set was used. TCRdb processed the multiplex PCR reads anew with MiXCR; each CDR3 protein has one entry. The data hold 250,000 or so distinct CDR3 sequences, with roughly 15% observed a single time. Lactation, pregnancy, other autoimmune disease or uncontrolled infection excluded patients. This clonotype was observed at least ten times. Its cognate antigen is unknown. Germline V CDR1 and CDR2: LGHNA, YNFKEQ. The CDR3 extends over 12 amino acids. V dropped 5 bases and J dropped 6 bases, with 8 bases sitting between them. General observations from the study: By a 13 V-J model, ophthalmopathy was set apart from stable hyperthyroidism. Most clonotypes that expanded in the thyroid above 0.001 also showed up in blood.

The chain couples TRBV4-2 to TRBJ2-1; no definite D call. Sequenced material: blood. The origin of this receptor is a woman between 18 and 29 years old with Graves' ophthalmopathy. The CDR3 here is CASSENFNEQFF. As DNA, the CDR3 is TGTGCCAGCAGCGAAAATTTCAATGAGCAGTTCTTC.